This record looks at one T cell receptor (delta chain) sequence and its context. Its antigen is currently not known. One junction end disagrees with the germline gene, perhaps due to a read error. Other DNA sequences from this sample encode an identical CDR3 as well. Thymic samples were depleted of alphabeta T cells, then CD3+ TCRVdelta1+ TCRVdelta2- thymocytes were FACS-sorted. Sorted Vdelta1+ thymocyte purity ranged from about 96% to 99.6%. The thymic specimens were obtained from 7 or 8 paediatric patients, aged about 5 days to 17 months, who were having corrective cardiac surgery. The thymic tissue was dispersed, and mononuclear cells were isolated using a Histopaque-1077 density gradient. For staining, the antibodies used were anti-TCRVdelta1 clone TS8.2, anti-TCRVdelta2 clone B6, anti-CD3 clone HIT3a and anti-TCRalphabeta clone IP26. This record comes from a study of Vδ1+ human thymocytes (dated by TCRdb to 2016 to 2019). A note on the overall study: mRNA-level TRG and TRD CDR3 repertoires of highly purified Vdelta1+ thymocytes from young children were characterised as a data resource. Earlier work had validated the multiplex-based CDR3 amplicon strategy against 5'RACE-based methods for generating CDR3 amplicons. The study at large found these results: Even though sort purity was high, around 19% of thymic TRD sequences were Vdelta2 (and few were Vdelta3), which was not the case for the peripheral blood Vdelta1+ controls. The authors advised highly purified populations and single-cell validation, since unexpected Vdelta2 sequences could cause misinterpretation of bulk repertoire data. Thymic TRG and TRD repertoires appeared highly polyclonal with Gaussian CDR3 length distributions, unlike oligoclonal peripheral blood repertoires. Many TRG clonotypes were found to be shared between donors (up to roughly 7x10^3), whereas TRD repertoires were found to be essentially private (max roughly 120 shared). Donors did not cluster by age or sex, so the analyses were not stratified by age or sex.

CDR1 is given as TSWWSYY and CDR2 as QGS, both from the germline V gene. The CDR3 goes from the cysteine to the phenylalanine over 20 residues. Only CDR3 DNA remains: 60 bases, in frame from the first base. RNA extraction was carried out with the RNeasy mini kit, and reverse transcription was then done using Superscript III. Multiplex PCR was used to generate CDR3 amplicons, with pooled V-gene forward primers and a constant-region reverse primer carrying Illumina adaptor overhangs. Amplicons were gel-purified, then indexed with Nextera index primers over eight extra PCR cycles and purified with AMPure XP beads. Sequencing of the libraries was done on an Illumina MiSeq using paired-end 250 bp reads, dual indexing and a roughly 21% PhiX spike-in. The source study handled its data this way. FastQC was used to quality check the reads, while ea-utils fastq-join merged the TRG read pairs. IMGT/HighV-QUEST was used to annotate the sequences, only productive sequences with an unambiguous V-gene assignment were kept, and clonotypes were defined as sequences sharing an identical CDR3 sequence. For downstream analysis, the tools were VDJtools 1.1.1, tcR 2.2.3, Treemap and vegan Shannon diversity in R 3.4.4. TCRdb called clones afresh from the public reads with CATT; identical DNA rows were later merged. Here the V and J calls rest on TCRdb's processing, not on the authors' analysis. Present in this sample are fewer than 90,000 delta-chain clones, more than 30% of which were seen just once. Of the sample, approximately 0.25% falls within the top ten clones.

This TCR came from a boy under two years old who had congenital heart surgery. What was sequenced was Vdelta1+ gamma-delta thymocytes from the thymus. The sample's cell subset or site label is to be understood as: FACS-sorted CD3+ TCRalphabeta- TCRVdelta1+ TCRVdelta2- thymocytes. The rearrangement joined TRDV1 to TRDJ1; a tentative D match to TRDD3 spans 5 bases. The DNA is as follows: TGTGCCCTTGGGGAACTATCGGGCCGTCTAGGCTGGGTCTACACCGATAAACTCATCTTT. It specifies CALGELSGRLGWVYTDKLIF.